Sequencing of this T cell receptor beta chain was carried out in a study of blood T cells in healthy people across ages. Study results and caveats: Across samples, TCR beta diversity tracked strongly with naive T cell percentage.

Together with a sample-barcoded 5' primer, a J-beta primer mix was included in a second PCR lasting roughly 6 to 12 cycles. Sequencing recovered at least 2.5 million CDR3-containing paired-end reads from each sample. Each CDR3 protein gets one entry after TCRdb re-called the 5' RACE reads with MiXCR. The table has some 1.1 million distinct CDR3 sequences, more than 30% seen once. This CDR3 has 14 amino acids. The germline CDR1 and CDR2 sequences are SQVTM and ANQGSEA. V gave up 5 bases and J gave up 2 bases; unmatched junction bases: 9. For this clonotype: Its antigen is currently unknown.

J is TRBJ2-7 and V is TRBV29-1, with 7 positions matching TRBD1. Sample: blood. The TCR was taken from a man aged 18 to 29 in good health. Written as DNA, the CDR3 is TGCAGCGTTTGGGTAGGGGACAGCACCTACGAGCAGTACTTC. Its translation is CSVWVGDSTYEQYF.